A selection of T cell receptor beta chains follows, all from one sample in a study of T cells in Graves' hyperthyroidism and ophthalmopathy. TCRdb analysed the multiplex PCR reads with MiXCR anew, one entry per CDR3 protein. The repertoire holds approximately 590,000 distinct CDR3 sequences, with around a sixth as singletons. Sequenced sample: blood. These receptors were collected from a woman aged 25 to 45 with Graves' hyperthyroidism. Each CDR3 is given with its conserved first and last residue. A D gene is named only where the DNA matches it firmly. Size is omitted from some rows. Given values are once, few, many or a class for expanded clones.

clone_size	j_call	d_call	v_call	cdr3_aa	cdr3_nt
NA	TRBJ1-4	TRBD1	TRBV11-2	CASSVGTAATNEKLFF	TGTGCCAGCAGCGTTGGGACAGCTGCAACTAATGAAAAACTGTTTTTT
many	TRBJ2-1	TRBD2	TRBV7-9	CASSPGLARNEQFF	TGTGCCAGCAGCCCGGGACTAGCACGCAATGAGCAGTTCTTC
many	TRBJ1-1	NA	TRBV5-1	CASSLWGEMNTEAFF	TGCGCCAGCAGCTTGTGGGGGGAAATGAACACTGAAGCTTTCTTT
many	TRBJ1-4	NA	TRBV5-5	CASSGRITNEKLFF	TGTGCCAGCAGCGGCAGGATAACCAATGAAAAACTGTTTTTT
many	TRBJ2-7	NA	TRBV10-1	CASSRGRSDEQYF	TGCGCCAGCAGCCGCGGTCGATCCGACGAGCAGTACTTC
NA	TRBJ2-5	TRBD2	TRBV5-1	CASSLWGLAGDVETQYF	TGCGCCAGCAGCTTGTGGGGACTAGCGGGAGACGTAGAGACCCAGTACTTC
NA	TRBJ2-2	NA	TRBV18	CASSPQTGTYTGELFF	TGTGCCAGCTCACCACAGACCGGGACTTACACCGGGGAGCTGTTTTTT
many	TRBJ2-7	TRBD1	TRBV11-2	CASSYRQGSYEQYF	TGTGCCAGCAGCTACCGACAGGGCTCCTACGAGCAGTACTTC
NA	TRBJ2-7	TRBD2	TRBV4-3	CASSPGLGAYGQYF	TGCGCCAGCAGCCCGGGACTAGGCGCCTACGGGCAGTACTTC
NA	TRBJ2-3	TRBD2	TRBV10-3	CAISGLAGAKDTQYF	TGTGCCATCAGTGGACTAGCGGGAGCGAAAGATACGCAGTATTTT
once	TRBJ1-6	NA	TRBV3-1	CASQRKVDLHF	TGTGCCAGCCAGCGGAAGGTCGACCTCCACTTT
few	TRBJ1-2	TRBD1	TRBV7-9	CASSWTGTEFNYGYTF	TGTGCCAGCAGTTGGACCGGGACAGAGTTTAACTATGGCTACACCTTC
many	TRBJ2-1	TRBD2	TRBV19	CASSIATSGSPFF	TGTGCCAGTAGTATCGCAACTAGCGGGTCGCCGTTCTTC
few	TRBJ2-1	NA	TRBV27	CASVGNVNEQFF	TGTGCCAGCGTTGGGAACGTCAATGAGCAGTTCTTC
NA	TRBJ1-2	NA	TRBV19	CASSIETGGYTF	TGTGCCAGTAGTATCGAGACCGGTGGCTACACCTTC
NA	TRBJ2-7	NA	TRBV4-2	CASSQVDGEQYF	TGTGCCAGCAGCCAAGTTGATGGGGAGCAGTACTTC
many	TRBJ2-1	TRBD1	TRBV12-5	CASGFGTESYNEQFF	TGTGCTAGTGGTTTCGGGACAGAATCCTACAATGAGCAGTTCTTC
NA	TRBJ2-7	NA	TRBV7-3	CASSPDRGDPNEQYF	TGTGCCAGCAGCCCCGACAGAGGGGATCCTAACGAGCAGTACTTC
few	TRBJ1-2	NA	TRBV6-2/TRBV6-3	CASEEKNYGYTF	TGTGCCAGCGAGGAGAAAAACTATGGCTACACCTTC
NA	TRBJ1-5	TRBD1	TRBV19	CASSIERTGYSNQPQHF	TGTGCCAGTAGTATAGAAAGGACAGGGTATAGCAATCAGCCCCAGCATTTT
many	TRBJ2-2	TRBD1	TRBV24-1	CATSDWGQGMTGELFF	TGTGCCACCAGTGACTGGGGACAGGGGATGACCGGGGAGCTGTTTTTT
NA	TRBJ2-3	TRBD1	TRBV19	CASSTRTGSSTDTQYF	TGTGCCAGTAGTACTCGGACAGGGTCTAGCACAGATACGCAGTATTTT
few	TRBJ2-5	NA	TRBV6-9	CASSYPDSQETQYF	TGTGCCAGCAGTTATCCCGACAGTCAAGAGACCCAGTACTTC
many	TRBJ1-2	NA	TRBV27	CASSPPSSDSSYGYTF	TGTGCCAGCAGTCCCCCGAGTTCGGACAGTAGCTATGGCTACACCTTC
few	TRBJ2-7	NA	TRBV20-1	CSARGGALYEQYF	TGCAGTGCTAGAGGTGGGGCGCTCTACGAGCAGTACTTC
many	TRBJ1-4	NA	TRBV20-1	CSARAGASTNEKLFF	TGCAGTGCCCGGGCAGGGGCGTCGACTAATGAAAAACTGTTTTTT
few	TRBJ2-1	TRBD2	TRBV29-1	CSVDLGTTLDEQFF	TGCAGCGTTGATCTCGGGACTACACTCGATGAGCAGTTCTTC
many	TRBJ2-2	TRBD1	TRBV28	CASSFDRGNTGELFF	TGTGCCAGCAGTTTTGACAGGGGCAACACCGGGGAGCTGTTTTTT
many	TRBJ2-1	TRBD2	TRBV12-3/TRBV12-4	CASKLAGGPYNEQFF	TGTGCCAGCAAACTAGCGGGAGGGCCCTACAATGAGCAGTTCTTC
few	TRBJ2-2	NA	TRBV11-2	CASSLEYFDGELFF	TGTGCCAGCAGCTTAGAGTATTTTGACGGGGAGCTGTTTTTT
NA	TRBJ1-2	NA	TRBV18	CASSPHREGIGGYTF	TGTGCCAGCTCGCCTCATCGCGAGGGTATAGGTGGCTACACCTTC
few	TRBJ1-2	NA	TRBV4-1	CASSQGRGGGNYGYTF	TGCGCCAGCAGCCAAGGGCGTGGGGGAGGGAACTATGGCTACACCTTC
many	TRBJ2-3	NA	TRBV20-1	CSARSPRNTDTQYF	TGCAGTGCTAGGTCCCCAAGGAACACAGATACGCAGTATTTT
NA	TRBJ1-1	TRBD1	TRBV12-3/TRBV12-4	CASSRTGVTTEAFF	TGTGCCAGCAGTCGGACAGGGGTGACGACTGAAGCTTTCTTT
NA	TRBJ2-1	NA	TRBV5-1	CASSLAFQGRNEQFF	TGCGCCAGCAGCTTGGCCTTCCAGGGTCGGAATGAGCAGTTCTTC
few	TRBJ2-7	TRBD2	TRBV20-1	CSATVPGLAGGPYEQYF	TGCAGTGCCACAGTCCCGGGACTAGCGGGAGGGCCCTACGAGCAGTACTTC
many	TRBJ1-2	NA	TRBV30	CAYRRSFNYGYTF	TGTGCCTATCGGAGGAGCTTTAACTATGGCTACACCTTC
many	TRBJ2-7	NA	TRBV28	CASSVNRVHEQYF	TGTGCCAGCAGTGTCAACAGGGTCCACGAGCAGTACTTC
NA	TRBJ2-7	NA	TRBV20-1	CSAIYSSYEQYF	TGCAGTGCTATTTATAGCTCCTACGAGCAGTACTTC
many	TRBJ2-3	TRBD1	TRBV7-9	CASSLRQGATDTQYF	TGTGCCAGCAGCTTAAGGCAGGGGGCAACAGATACGCAGTATTTT
many	TRBJ2-7	TRBD1	TRBV5-1	CASRQPGQSYEQYF	TGCGCCAGCAGACAACCGGGACAGTCCTACGAGCAGTACTTC
many	TRBJ2-1	NA	TRBV2	CASGWGAYNEQFF	TGTGCCAGCGGTTGGGGTGCCTACAATGAGCAGTTCTTC
many	TRBJ2-5	NA	TRBV18	CASSLTGEVETQYF	TGTGCCAGCTCGTTAACAGGGGAGGTGGAGACCCAGTACTTC
many	TRBJ2-7	TRBD2	TRBV15	CATSRGLGLAVYEQYF	TGTGCCACCAGCAGAGGTCTGGGACTAGCGGTTTACGAGCAGTACTTC
once	TRBJ1-5	NA	TRBV6-8	CASNPTGGNQPQHF	TGTGCCAGCAACCCAACTGGGGGCAATCAGCCCCAGCATTTT
NA	TRBJ1-3	NA	TRBV27	CASRGGTPGNTIYF	TGTGCCAGCAGGGGGGGGACTCCTGGAAACACCATATATTTT
NA	TRBJ1-3	NA	TRBV18	CASSRERTIYF	TGTGCCAGCTCACGGGAACGCACCATATATTTT
many	TRBJ2-1	NA	TRBV7-2	CASSLSRANEQFF	TGTGCCAGCAGCTTATCACGGGCAAATGAGCAGTTCTTC
many	TRBJ2-3	NA	TRBV5-6	CASSLEQGTDTQYF	TGTGCCAGCAGCTTGGAACAGGGAACAGATACGCAGTATTTT
many	TRBJ1-1	TRBD1	TRBV12-3/TRBV12-4	CASSHRTGGVPEAFF	TGTGCCAGCAGTCACCGGACAGGGGGCGTTCCTGAAGCTTTCTTT
many	TRBJ1-2	NA	TRBV29-1	CSVERGDYGYTF	TGCAGCGTCGAGAGGGGGGACTATGGCTACACCTTC